The 13 T cell receptor beta chains below come from one sample, sequenced in a study of T cells in Graves' hyperthyroidism and ophthalmopathy. Researchers took RNA transcripts and amplified the TCR beta CDR3 regions from them. The HTBI set primed first-round TCR CDR3 RT-PCR. MiXCR, run by TCRdb on the multiplex PCR reads, gives a single entry per CDR3 protein. The sample lists 400,000 to 600,000 distinct CDR3 sequences; around 20% were seen once. Sequencing was carried out using blood. These receptors originate from a young man with Graves' hyperthyroidism.

This clonotype appeared many times. The chain couples TRBV20-1 to TRBJ1-5; TRBD1 matches at 7 bases. V was pared by 2 bases and J by 5 bases, with 3 bases of the junction left unmatched. This CDR3 region has 13 residues. Germline V gives CDR1 DFQATT, CDR2 SNEGSKA (reference sequence). The CDR3 is CSARSTGDQPQHF. CDR3 sequence (DNA): TGCAGTGCTAGATCAACAGGGGATCAGCCCCAGCATTTT.

This clonotype has a count of ten or more. The chain joins TRBV12-3 or TRBV12-4 to TRBJ1-5; no definite D call. The V end was cut by 7 bases, the J end by 0 bases, with 10 bases between. The CDR3 contains 14 residues. The CDR3 sequence is CASTEPGSNQPQHF. CDR3 coding DNA: TGTGCCAGCACCGAACCTGGTAGCAATCAGCCCCAGCATTTT.

This clonotype was counted many times. The genes are TRBV20-1 and TRBJ2-7; weak D call: TRBD2 (5 bases). Trimming stripped 3 bases from V and 7 bases from J, with 31 bases between. The germline V gene has CDR1 DFQATT and CDR2 SNEGSKA (reference sequence). The CDR3 has 18 residues. The CDR3 bases are TGCAGTGCTAGTTCTAGCTTCACCGTAGGGCCACCTCAAGGGGAGCAGTACTTC. This encodes CSASSSFTVGPPQGEQYF.

Turning to this clonotype: One end of the junction is discordant with germline, which a read error may explain. The chain has TRBV6-1 and TRBJ2-7, with a tentative D call TRBD1 (6 bases). In germline, CDR1 is MNHNS, CDR2 SASEGT. The CDR3 totals 14 residues. Here the CDR3 reads CASTWTVSSYDQYF. The CDR3 DNA follows: TGTGCCAGCACCTGGACAGTCAGCTCCTACGATCAGTACTTC.

The chain joins TRBV27 to TRBJ2-5; D possibly corresponds to TRBD1 (5 bases). This CDR3 contains 13 residues. V shed 4 bases and J shed 6 bases, with 12 bases lying between them. The germline gives CDR1 MNHEY, CDR2 SMNVEV (reference sequence). The CDR3 region is CASSYPGSKTQYF. The CDR3 nucleotides read TGTGCCAGCAGTTACCCAGGGTCGAAGACCCAGTACTTC.

This clonotype was detected a few times. The chain carries TRBV5-1 and TRBJ2-2, with D perhaps TRBD2 (6 bases). The CDR3 spans 15 residues. The ends were cut back, 4 bases at V and 2 bases at J, with 12 bases in the middle. Germline V gene lookup returns CDR1 SGHRS and CDR2 YFSETQ. As DNA, the CDR3 is TGCGCCAGCAGCACGGAGGGCCTAAACACCGGGGAGCTGTTTTTT. The encoded protein is CASSTEGLNTGELFF.

Many counts were recorded for this clonotype. This sequence joins TRBV12-3 or TRBV12-4 and TRBJ1-6, with TRBD1 matching over 7 bases. The CDR3 sequence is 15 residues long. V shed 6 bases, J shed 7 bases, and the junction held 9 bases outside the gene matches. CDR3 sequence (DNA): TGTGCCAGCAGAGAGAGGACAGGCGCCAATTCACCCCTCCACTTT. Protein sequence: CASRERTGANSPLHF.

The chain has TRBV18 and TRBJ2-7, with TRBD1 identical over 10 bases. The CDR3 spans 14 residues. Germline lookup yields CDR1 KGHSH and CDR2 LQKENI. V was clipped by 5 bases and J by 6 bases; unmatched bases: 7. In DNA form, the CDR3 reads TGTGCCAGCTCAACCGGACAGGGGGGCGTCGAGCAGTACTTC. This sequence encodes CASSTGQGGVEQYF.

Many counts were recorded for this clonotype. J is TRBJ1-1 and V is TRBV7-9; no clear D. V was clipped by 2 bases and J by 3 bases, with 7 bases between them. The CDR3 length is 13 residues. Germline lookup yields CDR1 SEHNR and CDR2 FQNEAQ (reference sequence). CDR3 sequence: CASSLYGDTEAFF. The CDR3 nucleotides are TGTGCCAGCAGCTTATACGGGGACACTGAAGCTTTCTTT.

This clonotype was found a few times. This chain links TRBV3-1 with TRBJ1-5; D uncertain. Germline values: CDR1 LGHDT, CDR2 YNNKEL (reference sequence). V was cut by 2 bases and J by 0 bases, with 8 bases left in between. The CDR3 runs to 15 residues. This CDR3 is CASSQRGYSNQPQHF. The CDR3 DNA follows: TGTGCCAGCAGCCAACGGGGTTATAGCAATCAGCCCCAGCATTTT.

This clonotype was observed at least ten times. V gene TRBV24-1 combines with J gene TRBJ2-2; 7 nucleotides align to TRBD2. The CDR3 spans 18 residues. CDR1 and CDR2 (germline): KGHDR, SFDVKD. Losses at the gene ends were 3 bases for V and 0 bases for J; bases not matched to a gene: 9. CDR3 residues: CATSDPLRTRTNTGELFF. In DNA form, the CDR3 reads TGTGCCACCAGTGATCCACTCAGGACTAGGACGAACACCGGGGAGCTGTTTTTT.

This clonotype was counted at least ten times. This rearrangement joins TRBV11-2 to TRBJ1-1; 10 bases match TRBD1. The ends lost 3 bases at V and 0 bases at J; junction bases unmatched: 4. The CDR3 extends over 16 amino acids. Germline CDR1 and CDR2: SGHAT and FQNNGV. The CDR3 loop reads CASSFDRGLMNTEAFF. The DNA of the CDR3 is TGTGCCAGCAGCTTCGACAGGGGGCTTATGAACACTGAAGCTTTCTTT.

This clonotype was counted many times. This rearrangement joins TRBV20-1 to TRBJ2-7; D is undetermined. This CDR3 region has 15 residues. The V end lost 0 bases, the J end lost 0 bases, and 12 bases lay between the germline ends. Germline-derived CDR1 and CDR2 are DFQATT and SNEGSKA (reference sequence). The CDR3: CSARDRQTPSYEQYF. DNA for the CDR3: TGCAGTGCTAGAGATAGGCAGACCCCCTCCTACGAGCAGTACTTC.